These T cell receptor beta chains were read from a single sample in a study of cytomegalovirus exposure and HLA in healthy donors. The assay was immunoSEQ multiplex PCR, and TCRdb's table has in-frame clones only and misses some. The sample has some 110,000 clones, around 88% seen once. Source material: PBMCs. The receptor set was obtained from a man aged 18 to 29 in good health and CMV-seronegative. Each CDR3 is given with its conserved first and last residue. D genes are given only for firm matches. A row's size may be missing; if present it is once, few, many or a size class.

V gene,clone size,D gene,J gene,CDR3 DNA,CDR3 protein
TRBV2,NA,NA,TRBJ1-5,TGTGCCAGCAGGAAAAGATCGGAGAGTCAGCCCCAGCATTTT,CASRKRSESQPQHF
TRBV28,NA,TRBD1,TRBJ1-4,TGTGCCAGCAGTTTCATAACAGGGGGCAATGAAAAACTGTTTTTT,CASSFITGGNEKLFF
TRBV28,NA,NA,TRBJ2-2,TGTGCCAGCAGTTTCCTGCTGGGAGTGAAAAGGGAGCTGTTTTTT,CASSFLLGVKRELFF
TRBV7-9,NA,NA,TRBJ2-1,TGTGCCAGCGGGCCCCACAATGAGCAGTTCTTC,CASGPHNEQFF
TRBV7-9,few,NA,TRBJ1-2,TGTGCCAGCAGCTTACTCCTGCCAGGCTCTATTGGCTACACCTTC,CASSLLLPGSIGYTF
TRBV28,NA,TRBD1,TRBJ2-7,TGTGCCAGCAGAAAACCTCCCGGGACAGGGGGCAACGAGCAGTACTTC,CASRKPPGTGGNEQYF
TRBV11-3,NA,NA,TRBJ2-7,TGTGCCAGCAGCCCGGGCCCGTTCGGAGGGGTCGAGCAGTACTTC,CASSPGPFGGVEQYF
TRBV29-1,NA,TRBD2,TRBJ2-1,TGCAGCGCCCCTAGCGGGAGTTCCTACAATGAGCAGTTCTTC,CSAPSGSSYNEQFF
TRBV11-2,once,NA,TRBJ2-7,TGTGCCAGCAGCCCAGTGAACGAGCAGTACTTC,CASSPVNEQYF
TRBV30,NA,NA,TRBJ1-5,TGTGCCTGGAGTGACAGGTACAATCAGCCCCAGCATTTT,CAWSDRYNQPQHF
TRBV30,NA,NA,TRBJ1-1,TGTGCCTGGACCGCCACCCGGGTGAACACTGAAGCTTTCTTT,CAWTATRVNTEAFF
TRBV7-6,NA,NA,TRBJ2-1,TGTGCCAGCAGCTTCGGGACTCTCCCACGGAATGAGCAGTTCTTC,CASSFGTLPRNEQFF
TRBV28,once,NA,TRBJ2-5,TGTGCCAGCAACGTAGACTTAGAGACCCAGTACTTC,CASNVDLETQYF
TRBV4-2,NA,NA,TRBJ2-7,TGTGCCAGCAGCCAAGCCTCCGTTGGTGGGAGTATGTTCGAGCAGTACTTC,CASSQASVGGSMFEQYF
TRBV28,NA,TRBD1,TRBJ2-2,TGTGCCAGCGTGGTAGGGGGCAACACCGGGGAGCTGTTTTTT,CASVVGGNTGELFF
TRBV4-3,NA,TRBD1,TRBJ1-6,TGCGCCACCTCGCAGGACAGGGGAAGTTCACCCCTCCACTTT,CATSQDRGSSPLHF
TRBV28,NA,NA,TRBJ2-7,TGTGCCAGCAGTTTTCGTTTGGCGGGTGAGCAGTACTTC,CASSFRLAGEQYF